A selection of T cell receptor beta chains follows, all from one sample in a study of early T cells in non-severe SARS-CoV-2 infection. TCRdb recomputed calls from the 5' RACE reads with MiXCR, one row per CDR3 protein. Of approximately 30,000 distinct CDR3 sequences detected, 5.6% appear once; the ten largest clones hold approximately 25%. Sequences were obtained from whole blood. These receptors all stem from an adult who was a healthcare worker with PCR-confirmed SARS-CoV-2 infection or an uninfected control (not recorded which). Each CDR3 is given with its conserved first and last residue. Each record gives: V gene, CDR3 length, J gene, CDR3 protein.

>TRBV18|13|TRBJ2-7
CASSPWGAYEQYF
>TRBV12-3/TRBV12-4|15|TRBJ2-7
CASTSGLAVAYEQYF
>TRBV20-1|15|TRBJ2-3
CSASDRGAVTDTQYF
>TRBV18|13|TRBJ1-1
CASSPAVNTEAFF
>TRBV11-2|15|TRBJ2-7
CASSPQGRVSYEQYF
>TRBV27|16|TRBJ2-3
CASSPLAGFSTDTQYF
>TRBV7-9|14|TRBJ2-5
CASSAGLAGETQYF
>TRBV20-1|18|TRBJ1-5
CSATTGGQGNWGNQPQHF
>TRBV12-3/TRBV12-4|13|TRBJ2-7
CASSYWRPYEQYF
>TRBV6-5|14|TRBJ2-1
CASRLGLDYNEQFF
>TRBV19|14|TRBJ2-7
CASSKGESLYEQYF
>TRBV4-2|16|TRBJ2-3
CASSRTREFGTDTQYF
>TRBV24-1|17|TRBJ2-7
CATSDFFGGSKLYEQYF
>TRBV4-2|16|TRBJ2-3
CASSLGSGRNPDTQYF
>TRBV11-2|15|TRBJ1-2
CASSLVGTGGFGYTF
>TRBV28|15|TRBJ2-3
CASSPPGASTDTQYF